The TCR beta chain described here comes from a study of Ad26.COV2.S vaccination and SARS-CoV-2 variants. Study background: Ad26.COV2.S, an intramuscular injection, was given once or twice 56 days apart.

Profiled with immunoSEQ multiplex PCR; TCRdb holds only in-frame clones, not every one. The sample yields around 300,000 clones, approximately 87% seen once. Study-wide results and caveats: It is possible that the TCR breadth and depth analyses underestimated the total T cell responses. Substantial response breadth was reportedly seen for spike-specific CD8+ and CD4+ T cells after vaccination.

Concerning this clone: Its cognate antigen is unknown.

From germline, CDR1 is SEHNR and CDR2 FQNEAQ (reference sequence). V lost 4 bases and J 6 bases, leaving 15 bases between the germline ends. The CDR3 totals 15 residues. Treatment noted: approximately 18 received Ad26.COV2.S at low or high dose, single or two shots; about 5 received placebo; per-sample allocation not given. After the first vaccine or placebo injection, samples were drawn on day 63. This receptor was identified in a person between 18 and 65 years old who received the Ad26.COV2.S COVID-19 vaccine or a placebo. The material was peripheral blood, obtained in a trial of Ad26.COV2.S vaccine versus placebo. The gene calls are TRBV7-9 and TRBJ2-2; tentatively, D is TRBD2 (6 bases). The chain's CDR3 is CASSWEGGTAGELFF. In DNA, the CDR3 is TGTGCCAGCAGCTGGGAAGGAGGGACGGCCGGGGAGCTGTTTTTT.